This TCR beta chain appears in the sequencing data of a study of T cell changes during pregnancy in multiple sclerosis. The count of this clone is one. CDR1 is SGHDT, CDR2 YYEEEE, per germline. CDR3 length: 16 residues. V was clipped by 4 bases and J by 4 bases; unmatched bases: 9. Some clones are missing from TCRdb's copy, which holds only in-frame ones; the method was immunoSEQ multiplex PCR. In the table there are approximately 48,000 clones, 80% to 95% of which are singletons. This chain connects TRBV5-6 to TRBJ2-3; 10 positions agree with TRBD2. The origin of this receptor is a female donor with multiple sclerosis, enrolled in a pregnancy study. The material was CD4+ T cells from peripheral blood mononuclear cells, obtained after pregnancy. The CDR3, as DNA: TGTGCCAGCAGCGCCGGAGGGACTAGCGTATCAGATACGCAGTATTTT. Translation: CASSAGGTSVSDTQYF.